This T cell receptor beta chain was retrieved from a study of neurological immune-mediated disorders. This clonotype has a count of ten or more. MiXCR, run by TCRdb on the 5' RACE reads, gives a single entry per CDR3 protein. This table has 50,000 or so distinct CDR3 sequences, about 26% appearing once. The study used blood bank volunteers in Maryland, USA, as healthy controls. The germline CDR1 and CDR2 sequences are ENHRY and SYGVKD. With 10 bases removed from V and 5 bases from J, the gap between germline ends came to 17 bases. The CDR3 is made up of 13 amino acids. The sample consisted of PBMCs. This sequence joins TRBV10-3 and TRBJ2-5; D ambiguous. The clonotype originates from an older woman in good health. CDR3 protein: CANRREAGETQYF. DNA of the CDR3: TGTGCCAATCGGCGTGAGGCCGGGGAGACCCAGTACTTC.